Here is one T cell receptor beta chain with its context. CDR3 length equals 14 residues. The germline gives CDR1 MNHEY, CDR2 SMNVEV (reference sequence). V lost 4 bases and J lost 4, with 11 bases in between. The data stem from a study of OX40 agonist ivuxolimab in advanced cancers. Data came from immunoSEQ multiplex PCR; TCRdb stores just in-frame clones and leaves some out. The repertoire holds 55,000 to 75,000 clones, with approximately 90% as singletons. This clonotype was obtained from an adult with an advanced solid tumor such as melanoma, head and neck, liver or kidney cancer. This specimen consisted of CD4+ or CD8+ T cells sorted from blood, obtained in a trial of the OX40 agonist ivuxolimab. The chain is built from TRBV27 and TRBJ1-3; D remains ambiguous. The CDR3 reads CASSSGRRGNTIYF. The DNA of the CDR3 is TGTGCCAGCAGTTCTGGCAGGAGAGGAAACACCATATATTTT.